The rows below give T cell receptor beta chains drawn from one sample of a study of lymphopenia after photon versus proton radiotherapy. The protocol was immunoSEQ multiplex PCR, while the TCRdb copy is restricted to in-frame clones and leaves out a portion. The table records under 70,000 clones, under 95% of them present only once. Specimen: peripheral blood, collected from a patient treated with photon-based radiotherapy. The receptor set was obtained from a woman in her forties with cholangiocarcinoma. The CDR3 runs from the conserved cysteine through the conserved F or W. D genes are given only for firm matches. Size is omitted from some rows. Given values are once, few, many or a class for expanded clones.

J gene: TRBJ1-5
V gene: TRBV30
D gene: -
clone size: -
CDR3 DNA: TGTGCCTGGAGTCGACAGTCCGGGCCCCAGCATTTT
CDR3 protein: CAWSRQSGPQHF

J gene: TRBJ2-7
V gene: TRBV11-2
D gene: -
clone size: -
CDR3 DNA: TGTGCCAGCAGCCCTGGGATCAACTACGAGCAGTACTTC
CDR3 protein: CASSPGINYEQYF

J gene: TRBJ1-2
V gene: TRBV2
D gene: TRBD1
clone size: -
CDR3 DNA: TGTGCCAGCAGTGTCCCCCGGCAGGGGGGTTTCTATGGCTACACCTTC
CDR3 protein: CASSVPRQGGFYGYTF

J gene: TRBJ2-5
V gene: TRBV27
D gene: TRBD2
clone size: -
CDR3 DNA: TGTGCCAGCAGTTCAAAATGGCTGGATGTCGGGACTAGCGGGATGAGAGAGACCCAGTACTTC
CDR3 protein: CASSSKWLDVGTSGMRETQYF

J gene: TRBJ2-2
V gene: TRBV10-1
D gene: -
clone size: -
CDR3 DNA: TGCGCCAGCAGTGCGGTTCCTAACACCGGGGAGCTGTTTTTT
CDR3 protein: CASSAVPNTGELFF

J gene: TRBJ1-2
V gene: TRBV28
D gene: TRBD1
clone size: -
CDR3 DNA: TGTGCCAGCAGTCGAGACCGGGACAGGGTTGTAGCTAACTATGGCTACACCTTC
CDR3 protein: CASSRDRDRVVANYGYTF

J gene: TRBJ1-1
V gene: TRBV9
D gene: TRBD1
clone size: once
CDR3 DNA: TGTGCCAGCAGCGCTAGCGGGACAGTAAACACTGAAGCTTTCTTT
CDR3 protein: CASSASGTVNTEAFF

J gene: TRBJ2-7
V gene: TRBV18
D gene: -
clone size: -
CDR3 DNA: TGTGCCAGCTCACCGTTGTCGGGACACCAGTCCTACGAGCAGTACTTC
CDR3 protein: CASSPLSGHQSYEQYF

J gene: TRBJ1-2
V gene: TRBV18
D gene: -
clone size: few
CDR3 DNA: TGTGCCAGCTCACCACCGGGAGGGGTTAGTGGCTACACCTTC
CDR3 protein: CASSPPGGVSGYTF

J gene: TRBJ2-3
V gene: TRBV11-2
D gene: -
clone size: -
CDR3 DNA: TGTGCCAGCAGCCCCTACGACAGGCCCAGTGGGGCGGATACGCAGTATTTT
CDR3 protein: CASSPYDRPSGADTQYF

J gene: TRBJ2-7
V gene: TRBV6-1
D gene: TRBD2
clone size: -
CDR3 DNA: TGTGCCAGCATTGAGACTAGCGGCTCGGGCGAGCAGTACTTC
CDR3 protein: CASIETSGSGEQYF

J gene: TRBJ2-7
V gene: TRBV10-1
D gene: TRBD2
clone size: -
CDR3 DNA: TGCGCCAGCAGGGGGAGACTAGCGGGAATGGAAGAGCAGTACTTC
CDR3 protein: CASRGRLAGMEEQYF

J gene: TRBJ1-1
V gene: TRBV7-3
D gene: TRBD1
clone size: -
CDR3 DNA: TGTGCCAGCAGCGAGTCAGGGGGTGGGAACACTGAAGCTTTCTTT
CDR3 protein: CASSESGGGNTEAFF

J gene: TRBJ1-1
V gene: TRBV4-1
D gene: TRBD1
clone size: -
CDR3 DNA: TGCGCCAGCAGCCCACTACCCGGGCACAGGGGCCTTACAGGGGACACTGAAGCTTTCTTT
CDR3 protein: CASSPLPGHRGLTGDTEAFF

J gene: TRBJ1-1
V gene: TRBV27
D gene: -
clone size: -
CDR3 DNA: TGTGCCAGCAGTTTAATACAGGGGAACACTGAAGCTTTCTTT
CDR3 protein: CASSLIQGNTEAFF

J gene: TRBJ1-1
V gene: TRBV7-9
D gene: -
clone size: -
CDR3 DNA: TGTGCCAGCAGCTCAGACCCGAACACTGAAGCTTTCTTT
CDR3 protein: CASSSDPNTEAFF

J gene: TRBJ2-1
V gene: TRBV7-2
D gene: -
clone size: -
CDR3 DNA: TGTGCCAGCAGCCCTTATCATCTTCCCTCCTACAATGAGCAGTTCTTC
CDR3 protein: CASSPYHLPSYNEQFF

J gene: TRBJ1-2
V gene: TRBV5-1
D gene: TRBD1
clone size: -
CDR3 DNA: TGCGCCAGCAGCGCGACAGGGTTTCGAGGCTACACCTTC
CDR3 protein: CASSATGFRGYTF